A single sample gave rise to the 5 T cell receptor beta chains below, sequenced in a study of cytomegalovirus exposure and HLA in healthy donors. The PCR contained 60 Vbeta and 13 Jbeta primers. Generated by immunoSEQ multiplex PCR, the TCRdb table keeps only in-frame clones and is missing some. The data show roughly 100,000 clones, approximately 79% seen once. Sequencing input: PBMCs. Receptor source: a man aged 55 to 70 in good health and CMV-seronegative.

The chain combines TRBV5-1 with TRBJ1-4, with TRBD1 matching 7 bases. The CDR3 extends over 16 amino acids. From germline, CDR1 is SGHRS and CDR2 YFSETQ. After removal of 4 bases from V and 0 bases from J, the junction contained 6 bases not matched to a gene. The CDR3 DNA sequence: TGCGCCAGCAGCAAGAGGGACAGTGCAACTAATGAAAAACTGTTTTTT. This encodes CASSKRDSATNEKLFF.

The V gene is TRBV2, the J gene TRBJ2-3; perhaps TRBD1 as D (7 bases). V was pared by 3 bases and J by 3 bases, with 13 bases between. The length of the CDR3 is 15 residues. Germline V gene data show CDR1 as SNHLY and CDR2 as FYNNEI. The CDR3 reads CASSERDSRTDTQYF. CDR3 sequence (DNA): TGTGCCAGCAGTGAGCGGGACAGCCGTACAGATACGCAGTATTTT.

This clone appeared a few times. The chain has TRBV2 and TRBJ1-6; 7 positions agree with TRBD1. Germline V CDR1 and CDR2: SNHLY, FYNNEI. Trimming removed 6 bases from V and 7 bases from J; junction bases left unmatched: 12. The CDR3 runs 16 residues. DNA of the CDR3: TGTGCCAGCAGCGCACAGGGGCCCTGGTTGAATTCACCCCTCCACTTT. Translated: CASSAQGPWLNSPLHF.

This chain uses TRBV6-5 with TRBJ1-3, with no clear D. The V end was cut by 6 bases, the J end by 0 bases, with 9 bases between. From germline, CDR1 is MNHEY and CDR2 SVGAGI. The length of the CDR3 is 14 residues. The CDR3 DNA is TGTGCCAGCAGCCCTGGCGGCTCTGGAAACACCATATATTTT. This encodes CASSPGGSGNTIYF.

The chain couples TRBV7-9 to TRBJ1-2; D gene ambiguous. The CDR3 spans 11 residues. Germline lookup yields CDR1 SEHNR and CDR2 FQNEAQ (reference sequence). V shed 7 bases and J shed 7 bases, with 10 bases lying between them. DNA of the CDR3: TGTGCCAGCACCAGAGGAGGTGGCTACACCTTC. Translated, it gives CASTRGGGYTF.